One T cell receptor (beta chain) is described in this entry. Its specificity is not known. The sample belongs to a study of shared clonotypes between healthy human individuals. As handled by the study authors: ImmunoSEQ output lacked quality scores and full-length reads, limiting matched filtering. Data came from immunoSEQ multiplex PCR; TCRdb stores just in-frame clones and leaves some out. That table is the source of V, J and clone size, and D and trimming were worked out from the DNA. In the table there are some 2,400,000 clones, 90% to 97% of which are singletons. Memory CD4+ cells were the fraction left after CD45RA+ naive selection. Germline V gives CDR1 SGHDT, CDR2 YYEEEE. The ends were cut back, 0 bases at V and 2 bases at J, with 8 bases in the middle. There are 14 residues in the CDR3. Overall study findings and caveats: Investigators expected sequencing depth to affect clonotype sharing among donors. It was observed that 5% to 6.5% of naive CD4 clonotypes were shared across a handful of donors.

The chain combines TRBV5-6 with TRBJ1-2; maybe TRBD1 (6 bases). The receptor comes from a man aged 18 to 35 in good health. Material: naive CD4+ T cells sorted from blood. Subset of the sample: CD45RA+ positively selected. This chain's CDR3 is CASSLGQANYGYTF. CDR3 coding DNA: TGTGCCAGCAGCTTGGGACAGGCCAACTATGGCTACACCTTC.